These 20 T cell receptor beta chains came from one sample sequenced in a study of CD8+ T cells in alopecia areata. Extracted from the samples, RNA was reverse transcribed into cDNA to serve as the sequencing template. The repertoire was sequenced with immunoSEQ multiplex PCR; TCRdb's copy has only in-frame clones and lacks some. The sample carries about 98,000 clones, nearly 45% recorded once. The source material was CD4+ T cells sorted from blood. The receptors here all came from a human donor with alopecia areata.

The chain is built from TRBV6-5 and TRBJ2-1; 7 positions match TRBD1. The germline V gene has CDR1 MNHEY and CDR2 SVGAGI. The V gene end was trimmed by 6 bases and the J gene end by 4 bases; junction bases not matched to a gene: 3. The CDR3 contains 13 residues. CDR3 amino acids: CASRGQAYNEQFF. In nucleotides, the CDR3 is TGTGCCAGCAGAGGACAGGCTTACAATGAGCAGTTCTTC.

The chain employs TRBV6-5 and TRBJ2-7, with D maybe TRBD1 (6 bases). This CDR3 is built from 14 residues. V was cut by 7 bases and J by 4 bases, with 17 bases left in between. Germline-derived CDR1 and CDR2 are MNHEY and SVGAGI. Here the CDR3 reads CASKRTATSYEQYF. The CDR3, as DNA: TGTGCCAGCAAAAGGACAGCCACTTCTTACGAGCAGTACTTC.

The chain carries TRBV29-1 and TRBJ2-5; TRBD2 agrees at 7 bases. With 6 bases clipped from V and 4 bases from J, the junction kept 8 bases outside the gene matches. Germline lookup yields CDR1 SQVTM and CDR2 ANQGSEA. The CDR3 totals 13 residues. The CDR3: CSVAGGRGETQYF. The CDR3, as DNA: TGCAGCGTAGCGGGCGGGAGAGGAGAGACCCAGTACTTC.

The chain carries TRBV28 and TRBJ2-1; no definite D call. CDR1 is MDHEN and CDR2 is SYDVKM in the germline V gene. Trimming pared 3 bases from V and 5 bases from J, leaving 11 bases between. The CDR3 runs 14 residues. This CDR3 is CASSFPNLHNEQFF. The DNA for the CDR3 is TGTGCCAGCAGTTTCCCGAACCTCCACAATGAGCAGTTCTTC.

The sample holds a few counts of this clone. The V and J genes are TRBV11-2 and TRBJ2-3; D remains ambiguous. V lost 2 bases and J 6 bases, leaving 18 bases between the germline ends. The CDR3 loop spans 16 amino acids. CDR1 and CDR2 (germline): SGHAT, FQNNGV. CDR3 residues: CASSLYSAGLLDTQYF. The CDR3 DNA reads TGTGCCAGCAGCTTATACAGCGCTGGGCTACTGGATACGCAGTATTTT.

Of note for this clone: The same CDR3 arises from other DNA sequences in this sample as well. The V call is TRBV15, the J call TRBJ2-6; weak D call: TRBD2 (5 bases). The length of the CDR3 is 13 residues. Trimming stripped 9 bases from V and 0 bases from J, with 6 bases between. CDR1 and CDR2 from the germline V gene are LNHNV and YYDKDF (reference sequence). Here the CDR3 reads CATRDSGANVLTF. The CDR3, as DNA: TGTGCCACTCGGGACTCTGGGGCCAACGTCCTGACTTTC.

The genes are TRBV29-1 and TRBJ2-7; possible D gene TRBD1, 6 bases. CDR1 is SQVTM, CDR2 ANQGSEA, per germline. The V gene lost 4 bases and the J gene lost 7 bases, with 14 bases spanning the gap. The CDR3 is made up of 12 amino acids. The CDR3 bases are TGCAGCGTTGGGGCAGGGGAAGAGGAGCAGTACTTC. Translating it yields CSVGAGEEEQYF.

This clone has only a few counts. The CDR3 sequence: CASSSGGRARDEQYF. CDR3 nucleotide sequence: TGTGCCAGCAGTTCTGGCGGCAGGGCCCGGGACGAGCAGTACTTC. The rearrangement uses TRBV28 and TRBJ2-7; TRBD1 is a possible D gene (5 bases). In germline, CDR1 is MDHEN, CDR2 SYDVKM. This CDR3 has 15 amino acids. The germline V and J ends were trimmed by 4 bases and 5 bases, with 18 bases remaining between them.

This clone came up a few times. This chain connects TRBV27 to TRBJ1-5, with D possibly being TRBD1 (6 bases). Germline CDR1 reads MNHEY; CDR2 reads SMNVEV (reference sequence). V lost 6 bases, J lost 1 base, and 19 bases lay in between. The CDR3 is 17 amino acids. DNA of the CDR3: TGTGCCAGCAGGACGGGAGTAGGGGGAGGGAGCAATCAGCCCCAGCATTTT. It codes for CASRTGVGGGSNQPQHF.

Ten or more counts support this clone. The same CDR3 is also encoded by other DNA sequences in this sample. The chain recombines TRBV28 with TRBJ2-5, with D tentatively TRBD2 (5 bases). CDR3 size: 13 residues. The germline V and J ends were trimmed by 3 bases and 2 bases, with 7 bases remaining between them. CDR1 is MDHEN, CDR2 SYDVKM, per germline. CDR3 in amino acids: CASSLVAQETQYF. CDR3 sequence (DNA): TGTGCCAGCAGTTTGGTAGCGCAAGAGACCCAGTACTTC.

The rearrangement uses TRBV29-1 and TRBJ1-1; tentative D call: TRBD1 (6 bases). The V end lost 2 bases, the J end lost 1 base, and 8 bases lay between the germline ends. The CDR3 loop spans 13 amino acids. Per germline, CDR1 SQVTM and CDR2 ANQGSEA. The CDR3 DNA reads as TGCAGCGTTGAACGGACAGAGAACACTGAAGCTTTCTTT. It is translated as CSVERTENTEAFF.

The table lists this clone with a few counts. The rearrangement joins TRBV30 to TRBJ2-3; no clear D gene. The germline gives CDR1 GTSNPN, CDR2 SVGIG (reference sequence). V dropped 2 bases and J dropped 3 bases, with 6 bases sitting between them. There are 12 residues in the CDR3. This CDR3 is CAWSTVTDTQYF. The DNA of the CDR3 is TGTGCCTGGAGTACCGTAACAGATACGCAGTATTTT.

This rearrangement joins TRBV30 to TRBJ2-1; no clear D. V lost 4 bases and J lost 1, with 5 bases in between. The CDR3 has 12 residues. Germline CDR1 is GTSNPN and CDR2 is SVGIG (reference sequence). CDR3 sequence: CAWKESYNEQFF. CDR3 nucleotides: TGTGCCTGGAAGGAATCCTACAATGAGCAGTTCTTC.

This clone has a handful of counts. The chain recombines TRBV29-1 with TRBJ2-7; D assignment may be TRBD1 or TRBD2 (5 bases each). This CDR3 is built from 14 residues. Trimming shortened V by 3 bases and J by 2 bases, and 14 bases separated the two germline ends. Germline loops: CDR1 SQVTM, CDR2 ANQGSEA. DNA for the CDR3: TGCAGCGTTGATTTAACAGGTAGCGCCTACGAGCAGTACTTC. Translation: CSVDLTGSAYEQYF.

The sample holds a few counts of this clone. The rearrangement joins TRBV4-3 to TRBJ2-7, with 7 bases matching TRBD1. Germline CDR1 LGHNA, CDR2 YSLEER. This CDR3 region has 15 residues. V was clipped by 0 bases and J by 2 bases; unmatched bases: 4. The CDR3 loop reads CASSQDRQGTYEQYF. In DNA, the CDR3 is TGCGCCAGCAGCCAAGATCGACAGGGTACCTACGAGCAGTACTTC.

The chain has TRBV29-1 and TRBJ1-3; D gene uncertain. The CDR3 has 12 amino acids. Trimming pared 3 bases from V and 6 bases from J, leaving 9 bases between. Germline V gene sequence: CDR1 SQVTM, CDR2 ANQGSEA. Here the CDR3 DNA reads TGCAGCGTTGAGGCTAGCAAAAACACCATATATTTT. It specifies CSVEASKNTIYF.

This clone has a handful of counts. DNA of the CDR3: TGTGCCAGCAGTGCGTGGGAACGTCAGCCCCAGCATTTT. Its protein is CASSAWERQPQHF. The chain links TRBV2 to TRBJ1-5, with D hard to call. Germline V gene data show CDR1 as SNHLY and CDR2 as FYNNEI. Trimming shortened V by 4 bases and J by 6 bases, and 10 bases separated the two germline ends. The CDR3 consists of 13 residues.

The CDR3 is CASSSSGGPYEQYF. In DNA, the CDR3 is TGCGCCAGCAGCAGCTCTGGAGGGCCCTACGAGCAGTACTTC. The gene calls are TRBV5-1 and TRBJ2-7; possibly TRBD2 for D (6 bases). The CDR3 extends over 14 amino acids. CDR1 SGHRS and CDR2 YFSETQ come from the germline V gene. Trimming shortened V by 4 bases and J by 2 bases, and 13 bases separated the two germline ends.

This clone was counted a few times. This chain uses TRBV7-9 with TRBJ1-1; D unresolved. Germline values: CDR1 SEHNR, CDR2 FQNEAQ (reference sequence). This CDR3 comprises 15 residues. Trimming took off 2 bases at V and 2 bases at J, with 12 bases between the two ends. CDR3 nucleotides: TGTGCCAGCAGCTTACGTACTTCGCTCAACACTGAAGCTTTCTTT. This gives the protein CASSLRTSLNTEAFF.

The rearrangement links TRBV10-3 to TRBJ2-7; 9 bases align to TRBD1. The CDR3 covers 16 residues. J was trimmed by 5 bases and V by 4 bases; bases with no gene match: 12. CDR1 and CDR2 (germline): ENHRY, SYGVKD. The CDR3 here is CAISVSPGQGKNEQYF. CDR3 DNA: TGTGCCATCAGTGTCTCGCCGGGACAGGGAAAGAACGAGCAGTACTTC.